These 4 T cell receptor beta chains were all obtained from the same sample, sequenced in a study of blood T cell repertoires in COVID-19. Assay: immunoSEQ multiplex PCR; the TCRdb copy retains only in-frame clones and omits some. The sample has about 80,000 clones; approximately 78% are singletons. The sequencing input was peripheral blood. All receptors derive from a woman aged 70 to 79 with acute or convalescent COVID-19.

This chain links TRBV18 with TRBJ2-1; 8 positions agree with TRBD1. The junction had 7 bases not matched to a gene; V was cut back by 3 bases and J by 3 bases. The V gene's germline CDR1 is KGHSH and CDR2 LQKENI. CDR3 length equals 16 residues. The CDR3, as DNA: TGTGCCAGCTCACCTGACACAGGGGGTGACTACAATGAGCAGTTCTTC. Protein sequence: CASSPDTGGDYNEQFF.

This clone has just one count. The V gene is TRBV9, the J gene TRBJ2-1; the match to TRBD2 covers 14 bases. Trimming at V came to 4 bases and at J to 12 bases, leaving 9 bases not matched to a gene. This CDR3 comprises 15 residues. Per germline, CDR1 SGDLS and CDR2 YYNGEE. The CDR3: CASSLEGLAGARQFF. In DNA form, the CDR3 reads TGTGCCAGCAGCCTTGAGGGACTAGCGGGAGCTCGGCAGTTCTTC.

The gene calls are TRBV5-6 and TRBJ1-5; weak D call: TRBD1 (5 bases). V lost 4 bases and J lost 1, with 9 bases in between. Germline V gene data show CDR1 as SGHDT and CDR2 as YYEEEE. The CDR3 spans 14 residues. CDR3 sequence: CASSRRTSNQPQHF. CDR3 nucleotide sequence: TGTGCCAGCAGCCGCAGGACAAGCAATCAGCCCCAGCATTTT.

The chain uses TRBV18 and TRBJ2-7; weak D call: TRBD1 (6 bases). The CDR3 covers 14 residues. The germline V gene has CDR1 KGHSH and CDR2 LQKENI. Trimming took 2 bases from V and 6 from J, leaving 14 bases between them. The DNA for the CDR3 is TGTGCCAGCTCACCAGGGCGACAGGTACGCGAGCAGTACTTC. Translation gives CASSPGRQVREQYF.